This record concerns one TCR beta chain sequence. As yet, its antigen is unknown. The PCR contained 60 Vbeta and 13 Jbeta primers. Clones were sequenced by immunoSEQ multiplex PCR, and TCRdb holds only the in-frame ones, with some missing. Found here are around 120,000 clones, roughly 15% of them singletons; the top ten hold 1.9%. This sample is drawn from a study of cytomegalovirus exposure and HLA in healthy donors. Study-level information: In an early release, HLA-typed donors contributed about 79 million unique TCR sequences.

Study results and caveats: The later analysis indicated that the majority of CMV-associated TCR beta chains appeared HLA-restricted.

The clonotype originates from a woman aged 18 to 35 in good health and CMV-seronegative. Sequencing used PBMCs.

This chain's CDR3 is CASSPGGSYQETQYF. The CDR3 DNA is TGCGCCAGCAGCCCGGGGGGGTCGTACCAAGAGACCCAGTACTTC. J is TRBJ2-5 and V is TRBV5-1, with 8 bases aligning to TRBD2. With V trimmed by 4 bases and J by 0 bases, 5 bases remained unmatched. CDR1 is SGHRS, CDR2 YFSETQ, per germline. This CDR3 region has 15 residues.